The sequence of this T cell receptor (beta chain) was determined in a study of cytomegalovirus exposure and HLA in healthy donors. Overall study context: An early release of data contained about 85 million unique TCRs, which came from HLA-typed donors. Broader study findings: For TCR beta chains, V- and J-gene trimming was later linked to a missense DCLRE1C variant.

To note about this clone: Its cognate antigen is unknown.

The CDR3 totals 18 residues. Germline V gene data show CDR1 as GTSNPN and CDR2 as SVGIG (reference sequence). V dropped 3 bases and J dropped 0; count of bases not matched to a gene: 11. The PCR made use of 60 Vbeta and 13 Jbeta primers. Here immunoSEQ multiplex PCR was the method, and the copy in TCRdb shows in-frame clones only, minus some. This sample has fewer than 250,000 clones, with roughly four fifths found just once. The chain combines TRBV30 with TRBJ1-4; 9 bases are a match to TRBD1. Sequencing used PBMCs. This receptor was taken from a woman in her forties or fifties in good health and CMV-seropositive. Here the CDR3 DNA reads TGTGCCTGGAGCGACCGGGACAGGGCCCTCTCAACTAATGAAAAACTGTTTTTT. This sequence encodes CAWSDRDRALSTNEKLFF.